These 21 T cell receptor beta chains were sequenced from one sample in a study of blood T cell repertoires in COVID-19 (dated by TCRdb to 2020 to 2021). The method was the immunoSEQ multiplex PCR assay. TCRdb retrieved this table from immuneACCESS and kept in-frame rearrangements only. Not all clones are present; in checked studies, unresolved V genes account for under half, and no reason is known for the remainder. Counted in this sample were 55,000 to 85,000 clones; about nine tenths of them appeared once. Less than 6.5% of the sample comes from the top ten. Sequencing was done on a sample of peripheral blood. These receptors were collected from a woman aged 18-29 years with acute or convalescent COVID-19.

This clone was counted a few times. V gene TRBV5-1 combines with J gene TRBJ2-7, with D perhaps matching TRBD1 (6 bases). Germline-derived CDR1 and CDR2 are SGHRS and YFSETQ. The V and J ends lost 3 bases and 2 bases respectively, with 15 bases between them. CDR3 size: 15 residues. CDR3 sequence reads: CASSSTKQGAYEQYF. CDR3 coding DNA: TGCGCCAGCAGCTCCACTAAACAGGGCGCCTACGAGCAGTACTTC.

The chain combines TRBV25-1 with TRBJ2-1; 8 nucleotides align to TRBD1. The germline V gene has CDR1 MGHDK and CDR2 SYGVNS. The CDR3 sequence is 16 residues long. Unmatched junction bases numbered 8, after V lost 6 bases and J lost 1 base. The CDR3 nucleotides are TGTGCCAGCAGCGTCCAAGACAGGGGATCCTACAATGAGCAGTTCTTC. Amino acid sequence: CASSVQDRGSYNEQFF.

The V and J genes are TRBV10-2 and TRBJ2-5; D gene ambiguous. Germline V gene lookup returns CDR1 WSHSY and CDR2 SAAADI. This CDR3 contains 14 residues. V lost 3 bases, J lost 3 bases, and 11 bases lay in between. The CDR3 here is CASSEVPEEETQYF. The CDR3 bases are TGCGCCAGCAGTGAAGTTCCAGAAGAAGAGACCCAGTACTTC.

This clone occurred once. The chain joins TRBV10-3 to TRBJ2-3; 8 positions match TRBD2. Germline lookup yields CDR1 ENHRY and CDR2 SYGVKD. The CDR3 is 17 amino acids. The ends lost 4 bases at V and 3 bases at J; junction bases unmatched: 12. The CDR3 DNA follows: TGTGCCATCAGTGGGGGTGTTTTGCGGGAGGTTACAGATACGCAGTATTTT. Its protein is CAISGGVLREVTDTQYF.

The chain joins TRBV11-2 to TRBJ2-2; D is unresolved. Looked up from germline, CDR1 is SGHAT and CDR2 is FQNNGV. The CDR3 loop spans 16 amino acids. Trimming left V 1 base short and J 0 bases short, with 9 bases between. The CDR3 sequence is CASSLALAANTGELFF. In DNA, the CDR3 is TGTGCCAGCAGCTTAGCGTTAGCCGCGAACACCGGGGAGCTGTTTTTT.

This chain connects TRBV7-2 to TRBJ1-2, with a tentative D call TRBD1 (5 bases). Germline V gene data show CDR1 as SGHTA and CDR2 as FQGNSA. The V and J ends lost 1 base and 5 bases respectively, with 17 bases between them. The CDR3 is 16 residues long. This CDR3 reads CASSLDSQAGGYGYTF. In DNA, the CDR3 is TGTGCCAGCAGCTTAGATAGCCAGGCGGGGGGGTATGGCTACACCTTC.

CDR3 sequence reads: CAWTPVGTSGSDEQFF. CDR3 coding DNA: TGTGCCTGGACCCCCGTAGGGACTAGCGGGAGCGATGAGCAGTTCTTC. The chain links TRBV30 to TRBJ2-1; TRBD2 matches 14 bases. J lost 8 bases, V lost 4 bases, and 10 bases had no gene match. The CDR3 length is 16 residues. Germline CDR1 and CDR2: GTSNPN and SVGIG (reference sequence). Full variable domain (remainder filled in from reference TRBV30 and TRBJ2-1): SQTIHQWPATLVQPVGSPLSLECTVEGTSNPNLYWYRQAAGRGLQLLFYSVGIGQISSEVPQNLSASRPQDRQFILSSKKLLLSDSGFYLCAWTPVGTSGSDEQFFGPGTRLTVL.

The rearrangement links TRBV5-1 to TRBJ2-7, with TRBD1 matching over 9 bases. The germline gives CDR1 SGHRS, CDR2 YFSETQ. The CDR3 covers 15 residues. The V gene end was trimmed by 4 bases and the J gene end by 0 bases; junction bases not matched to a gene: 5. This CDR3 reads CASSTDRGVSYEQYF. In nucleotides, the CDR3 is TGCGCCAGCAGCACTGACAGGGGGGTCTCCTACGAGCAGTACTTC.

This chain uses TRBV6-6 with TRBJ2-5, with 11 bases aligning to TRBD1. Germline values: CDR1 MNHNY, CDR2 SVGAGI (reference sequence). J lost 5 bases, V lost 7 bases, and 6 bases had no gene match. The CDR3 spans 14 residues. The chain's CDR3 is CASTRTGGDETQYF. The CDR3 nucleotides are TGTGCCAGCACTAGGACAGGGGGCGATGAGACCCAGTACTTC.

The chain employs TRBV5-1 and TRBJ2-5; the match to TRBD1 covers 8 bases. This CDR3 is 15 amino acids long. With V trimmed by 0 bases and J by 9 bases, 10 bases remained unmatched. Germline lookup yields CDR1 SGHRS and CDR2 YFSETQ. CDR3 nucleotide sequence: TGCGCCAGCAGCTTGGATCCAGGGGGCCTTGGGTCCCAGTACTTC. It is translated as CASSLDPGGLGSQYF.

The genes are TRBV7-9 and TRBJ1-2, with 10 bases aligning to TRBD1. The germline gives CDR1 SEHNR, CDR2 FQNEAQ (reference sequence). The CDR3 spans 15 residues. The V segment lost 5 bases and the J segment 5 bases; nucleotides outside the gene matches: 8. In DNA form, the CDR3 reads TGTGCCAGCAGCGACGGGACAGGGGCGATGTATGGCTACACCTTC. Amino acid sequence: CASSDGTGAMYGYTF. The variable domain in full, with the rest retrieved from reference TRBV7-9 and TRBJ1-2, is DTGVSQNPRHKITKRGQNVTFRCDPISEHNRLYWYRQTLGQGPEFLTYFQNEAQLEKSRLLSDRFSAERPKGSFSTLEIQRTEQGDSAMYLCASSDGTGAMYGYTFGSGTRLTVV.

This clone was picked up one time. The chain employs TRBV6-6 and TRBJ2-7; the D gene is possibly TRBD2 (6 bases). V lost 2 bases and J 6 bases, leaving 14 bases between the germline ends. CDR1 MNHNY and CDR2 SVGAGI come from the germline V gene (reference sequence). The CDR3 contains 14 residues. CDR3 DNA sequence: TGTGCCAGCAGTTACATTTCCCGGGAGTCCGAGCAGTACTTC. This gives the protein CASSYISRESEQYF.

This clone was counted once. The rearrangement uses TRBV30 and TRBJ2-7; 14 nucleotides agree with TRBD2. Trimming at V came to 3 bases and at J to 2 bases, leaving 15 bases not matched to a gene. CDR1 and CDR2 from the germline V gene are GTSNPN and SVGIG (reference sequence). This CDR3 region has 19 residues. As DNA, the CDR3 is TGTGCCTGGAGCCCCCGGCGGACTAGCGGGAGGAGTAACCCCTACGAGCAGTACTTC. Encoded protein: CAWSPRRTSGRSNPYEQYF.

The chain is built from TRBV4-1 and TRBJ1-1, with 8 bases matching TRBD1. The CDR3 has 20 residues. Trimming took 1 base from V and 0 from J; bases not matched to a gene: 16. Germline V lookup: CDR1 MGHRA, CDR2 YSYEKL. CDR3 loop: CASSQGRWTGPTGMNTEAFF. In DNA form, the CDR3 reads TGCGCCAGCAGCCAAGGCCGGTGGACAGGGCCTACGGGGATGAACACTGAAGCTTTCTTT.

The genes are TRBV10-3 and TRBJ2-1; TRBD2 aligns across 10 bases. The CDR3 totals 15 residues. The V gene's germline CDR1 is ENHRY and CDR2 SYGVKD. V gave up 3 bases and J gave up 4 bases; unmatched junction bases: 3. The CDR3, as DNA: TGTGCCATCAGTGACCTAGCGGGGGTATACAATGAGCAGTTCTTC. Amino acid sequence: CAISDLAGVYNEQFF.

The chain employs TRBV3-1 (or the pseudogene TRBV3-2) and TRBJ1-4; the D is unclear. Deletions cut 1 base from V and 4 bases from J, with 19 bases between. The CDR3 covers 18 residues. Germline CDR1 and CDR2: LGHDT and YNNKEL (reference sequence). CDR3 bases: TGTGCCAGCAGCCAAGTAACATCTCCCTCCTTGCTTAATGAAAAACTGTTTTTT. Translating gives CASSQVTSPSLLNEKLFF.

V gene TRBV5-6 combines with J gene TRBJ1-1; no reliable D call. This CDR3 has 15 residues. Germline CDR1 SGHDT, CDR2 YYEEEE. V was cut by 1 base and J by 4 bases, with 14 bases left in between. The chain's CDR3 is CASSLYAVLGTEAFF. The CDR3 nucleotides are TGTGCCAGCAGCTTGTATGCGGTGCTGGGCACTGAAGCTTTCTTT.

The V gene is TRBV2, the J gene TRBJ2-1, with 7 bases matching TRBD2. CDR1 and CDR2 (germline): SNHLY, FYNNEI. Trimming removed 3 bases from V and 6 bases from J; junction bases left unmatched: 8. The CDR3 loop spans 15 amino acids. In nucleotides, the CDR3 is TGTGCCAGCAGTGATTTCGCGGGAGTAATCAATGAGCAGTTCTTC. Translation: CASSDFAGVINEQFF.

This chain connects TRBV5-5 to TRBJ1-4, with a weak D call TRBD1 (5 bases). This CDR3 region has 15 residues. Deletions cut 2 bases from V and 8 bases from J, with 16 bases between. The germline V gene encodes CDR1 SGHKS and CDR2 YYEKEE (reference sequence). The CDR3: CASSFRDGGKEKLFF. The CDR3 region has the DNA TGTGCCAGCAGCTTCAGGGACGGGGGGAAAGAAAAACTGTTTTTT.

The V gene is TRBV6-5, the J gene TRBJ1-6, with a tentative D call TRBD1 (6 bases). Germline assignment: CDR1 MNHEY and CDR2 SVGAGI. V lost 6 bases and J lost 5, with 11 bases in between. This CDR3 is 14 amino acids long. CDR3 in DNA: TGTGCCAGCAGACAGGGCACAGATAATTCACCCCTCCACTTT. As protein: CASRQGTDNSPLHF.

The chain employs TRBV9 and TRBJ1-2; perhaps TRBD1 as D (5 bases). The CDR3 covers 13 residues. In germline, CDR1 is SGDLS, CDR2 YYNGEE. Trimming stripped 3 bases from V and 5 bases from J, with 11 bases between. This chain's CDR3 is CASSDNRLYGYTF. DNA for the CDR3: TGTGCCAGCAGCGATAACAGGTTGTATGGCTACACCTTC.